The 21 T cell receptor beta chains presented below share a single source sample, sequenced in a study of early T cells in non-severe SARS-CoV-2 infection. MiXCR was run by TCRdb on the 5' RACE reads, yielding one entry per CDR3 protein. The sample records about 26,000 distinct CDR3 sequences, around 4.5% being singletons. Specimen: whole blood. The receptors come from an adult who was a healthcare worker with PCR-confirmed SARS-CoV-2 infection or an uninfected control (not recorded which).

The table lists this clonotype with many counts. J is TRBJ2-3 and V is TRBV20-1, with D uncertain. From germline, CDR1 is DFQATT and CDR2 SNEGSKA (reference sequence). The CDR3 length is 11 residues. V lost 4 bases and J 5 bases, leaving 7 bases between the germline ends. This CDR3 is CSAKHGDTQYF. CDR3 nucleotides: TGCAGTGCTAAGCATGGAGATACGCAGTATTTT.

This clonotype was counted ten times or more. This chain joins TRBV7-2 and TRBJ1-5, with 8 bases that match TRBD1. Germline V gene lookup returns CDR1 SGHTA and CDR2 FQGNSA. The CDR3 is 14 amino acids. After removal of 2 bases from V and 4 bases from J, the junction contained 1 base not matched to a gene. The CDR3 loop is CASSLRTGNQPQHF. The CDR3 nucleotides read TGTGCCAGCAGCTTACGGACAGGGAATCAGCCCCAGCATTTT.

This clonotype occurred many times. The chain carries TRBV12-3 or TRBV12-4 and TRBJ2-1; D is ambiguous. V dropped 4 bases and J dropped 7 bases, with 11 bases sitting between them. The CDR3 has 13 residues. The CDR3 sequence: CASSSGPRNEQFF. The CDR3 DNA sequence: TGTGCCAGCAGTTCCGGCCCCCGTAATGAGCAGTTCTTC.

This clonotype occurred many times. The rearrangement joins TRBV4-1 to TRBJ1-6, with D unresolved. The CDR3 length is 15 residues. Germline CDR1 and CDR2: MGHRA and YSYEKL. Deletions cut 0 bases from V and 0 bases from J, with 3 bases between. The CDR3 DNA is TGCGCCAGCAGCCAAGATCGCTCCTATAATTCACCCCTCCACTTT. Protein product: CASSQDRSYNSPLHF.

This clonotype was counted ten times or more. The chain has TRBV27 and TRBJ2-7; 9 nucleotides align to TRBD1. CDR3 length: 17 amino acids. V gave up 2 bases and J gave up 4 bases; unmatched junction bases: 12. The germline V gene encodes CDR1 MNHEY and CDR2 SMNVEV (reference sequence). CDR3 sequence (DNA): TGTGCCAGCAGTTTAGTTTGGGGACAGGGAGTCTATTACGAGCAGTACTTC. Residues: CASSLVWGQGVYYEQYF.

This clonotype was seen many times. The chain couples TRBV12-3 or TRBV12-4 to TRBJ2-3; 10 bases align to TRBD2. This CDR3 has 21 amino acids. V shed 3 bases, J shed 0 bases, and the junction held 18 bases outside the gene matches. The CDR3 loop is CASSFERGTPTSGESTDTQYF. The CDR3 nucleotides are TGTGCCAGCAGTTTTGAAAGGGGTACCCCAACTAGCGGGGAAAGCACAGATACGCAGTATTTT.

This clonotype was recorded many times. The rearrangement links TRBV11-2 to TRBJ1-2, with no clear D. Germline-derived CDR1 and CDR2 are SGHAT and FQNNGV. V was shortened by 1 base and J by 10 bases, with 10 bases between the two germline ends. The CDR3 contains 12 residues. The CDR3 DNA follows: TGTGCCAGCAGCTTAGTGGCCGGAACCTACACCTTC. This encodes CASSLVAGTYTF.

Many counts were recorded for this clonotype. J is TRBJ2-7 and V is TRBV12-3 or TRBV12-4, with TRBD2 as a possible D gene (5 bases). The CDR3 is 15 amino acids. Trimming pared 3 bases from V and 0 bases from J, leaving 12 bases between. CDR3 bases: TGTGCCAGCAGTTTCCGGGGAGTAAGCTCCTACGAGCAGTACTTC. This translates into CASSFRGVSSYEQYF.

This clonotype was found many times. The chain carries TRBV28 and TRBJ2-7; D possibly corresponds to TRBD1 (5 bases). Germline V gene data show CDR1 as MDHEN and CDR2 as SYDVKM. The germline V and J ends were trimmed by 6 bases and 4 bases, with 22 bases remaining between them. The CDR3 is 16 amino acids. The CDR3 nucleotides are TGTGCCAGCAGACCTGCCCAGGGCAAGAAGATATACGAGCAGTACTTC. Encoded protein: CASRPAQGKKIYEQYF.

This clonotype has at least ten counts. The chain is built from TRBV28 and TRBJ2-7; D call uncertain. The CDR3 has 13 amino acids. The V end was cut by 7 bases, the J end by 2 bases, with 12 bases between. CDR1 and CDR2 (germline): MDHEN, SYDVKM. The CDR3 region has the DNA TGTGCCAGCACCTTGGGCGGCACCTACGAGCAGTACTTC. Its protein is CASTLGGTYEQYF. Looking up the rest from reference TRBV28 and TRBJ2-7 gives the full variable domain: DVKVTQSSRYLVKRTGEKVFLECVQDMDHENMFWYRQDPGLGLRLIYFSYDVKMKEKGDIPEGYSVSREKKERFSLILESASTNQTSMYLCASTLGGTYEQYFGPGTRLTVT.

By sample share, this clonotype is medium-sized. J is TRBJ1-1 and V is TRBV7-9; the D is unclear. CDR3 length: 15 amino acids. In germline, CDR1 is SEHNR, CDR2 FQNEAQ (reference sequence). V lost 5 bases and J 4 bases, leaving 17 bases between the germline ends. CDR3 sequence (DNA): TGTGCCAGCAGCCATCCCGCCGAGGGCGGCACTGAAGCTTTCTTT. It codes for CASSHPAEGGTEAFF.

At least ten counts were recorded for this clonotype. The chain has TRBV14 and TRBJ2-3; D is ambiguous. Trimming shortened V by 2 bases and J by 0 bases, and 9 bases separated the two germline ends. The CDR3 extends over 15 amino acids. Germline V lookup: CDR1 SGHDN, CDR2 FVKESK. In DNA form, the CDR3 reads TGTGCCAGCAGCCAACAAGCAACGAGCACAGATACGCAGTATTTT. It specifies CASSQQATSTDTQYF.

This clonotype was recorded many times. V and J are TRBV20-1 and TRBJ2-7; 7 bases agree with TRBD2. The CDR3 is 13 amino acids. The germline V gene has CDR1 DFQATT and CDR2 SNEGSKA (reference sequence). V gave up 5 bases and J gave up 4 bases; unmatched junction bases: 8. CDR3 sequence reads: CSAGGGLLYEQYF. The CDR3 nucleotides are TGCAGTGCTGGCGGGGGTCTTCTTTACGAGCAGTACTTC.

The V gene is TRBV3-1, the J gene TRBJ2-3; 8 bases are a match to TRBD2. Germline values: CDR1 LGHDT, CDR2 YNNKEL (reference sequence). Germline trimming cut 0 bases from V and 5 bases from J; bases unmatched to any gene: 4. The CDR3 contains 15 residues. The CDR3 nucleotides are TGTGCCAGCAGCCAAGATGGGGGACTAGGAGATACGCAGTATTTT. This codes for CASSQDGGLGDTQYF.

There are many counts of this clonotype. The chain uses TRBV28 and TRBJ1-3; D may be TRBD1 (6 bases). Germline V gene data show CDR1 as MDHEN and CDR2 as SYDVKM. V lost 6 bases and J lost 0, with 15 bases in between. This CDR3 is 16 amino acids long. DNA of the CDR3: TGTGCCAGCAGAGATCTACAGGGTTTCTCTGGAAACACCATATATTTT. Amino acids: CASRDLQGFSGNTIYF.

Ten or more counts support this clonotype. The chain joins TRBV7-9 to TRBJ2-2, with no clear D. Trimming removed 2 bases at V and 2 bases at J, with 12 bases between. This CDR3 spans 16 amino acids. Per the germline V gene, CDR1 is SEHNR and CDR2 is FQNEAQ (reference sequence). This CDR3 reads CASSLRQAINTGELFF. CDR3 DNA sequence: TGTGCCAGCAGCTTAAGGCAGGCGATAAACACCGGGGAGCTGTTTTTT.

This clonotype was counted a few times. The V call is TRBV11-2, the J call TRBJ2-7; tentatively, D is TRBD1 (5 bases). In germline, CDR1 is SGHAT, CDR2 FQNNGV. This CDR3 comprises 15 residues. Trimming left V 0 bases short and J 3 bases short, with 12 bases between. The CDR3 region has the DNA TGTGCCAGCAGCTTAGATTCCCCGACAGTCTACGAGCAGTACTTC. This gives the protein CASSLDSPTVYEQYF.

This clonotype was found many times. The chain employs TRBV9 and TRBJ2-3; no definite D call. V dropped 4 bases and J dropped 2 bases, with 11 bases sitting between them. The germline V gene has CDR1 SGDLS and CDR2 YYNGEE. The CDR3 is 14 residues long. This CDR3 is CASSPPTITDTQYF. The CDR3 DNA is TGTGCCAGCAGCCCCCCGACAATCACAGATACGCAGTATTTT.

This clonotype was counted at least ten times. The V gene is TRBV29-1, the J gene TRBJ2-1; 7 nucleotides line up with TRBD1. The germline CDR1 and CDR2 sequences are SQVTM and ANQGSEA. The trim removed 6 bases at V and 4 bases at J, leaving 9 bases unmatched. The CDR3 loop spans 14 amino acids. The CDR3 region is CSVFPGQPYNEQFF. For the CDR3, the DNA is TGCAGCGTATTTCCGGGACAGCCGTACAATGAGCAGTTCTTC.

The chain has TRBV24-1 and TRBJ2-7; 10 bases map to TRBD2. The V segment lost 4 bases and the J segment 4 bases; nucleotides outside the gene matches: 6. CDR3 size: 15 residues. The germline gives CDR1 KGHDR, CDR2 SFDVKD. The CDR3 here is CATSDPTSGHYEQYF. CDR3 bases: TGTGCCACCAGTGACCCGACTAGCGGGCATTACGAGCAGTACTTC.

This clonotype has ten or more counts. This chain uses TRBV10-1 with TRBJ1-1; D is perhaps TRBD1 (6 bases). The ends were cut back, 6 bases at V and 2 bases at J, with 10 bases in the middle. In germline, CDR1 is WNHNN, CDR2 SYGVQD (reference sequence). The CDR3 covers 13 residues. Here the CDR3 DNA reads TGCGCCAGCAGATTGGACAGCAACACTGAAGCTTTCTTT. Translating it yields CASRLDSNTEAFF.